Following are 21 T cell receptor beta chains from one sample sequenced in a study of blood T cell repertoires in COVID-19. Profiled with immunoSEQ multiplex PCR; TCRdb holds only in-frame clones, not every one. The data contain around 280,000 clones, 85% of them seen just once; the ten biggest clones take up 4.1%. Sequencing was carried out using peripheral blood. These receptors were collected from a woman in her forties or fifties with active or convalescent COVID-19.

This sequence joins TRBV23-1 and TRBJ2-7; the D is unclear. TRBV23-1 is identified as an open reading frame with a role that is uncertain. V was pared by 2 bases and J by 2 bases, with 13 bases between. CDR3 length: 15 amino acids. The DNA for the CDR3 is TGCGCCAGCAGTCAAGCCCCTGTAGCAACCTACGAGCAGTACTTC. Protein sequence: CASSQAPVATYEQYF.

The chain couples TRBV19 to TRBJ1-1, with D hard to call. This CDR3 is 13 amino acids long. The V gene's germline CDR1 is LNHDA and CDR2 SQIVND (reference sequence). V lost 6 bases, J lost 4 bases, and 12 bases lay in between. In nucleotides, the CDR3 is TGTGCCAGTAGCCTAGACCGATCCACTGAAGCTTTCTTT. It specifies CASSLDRSTEAFF.

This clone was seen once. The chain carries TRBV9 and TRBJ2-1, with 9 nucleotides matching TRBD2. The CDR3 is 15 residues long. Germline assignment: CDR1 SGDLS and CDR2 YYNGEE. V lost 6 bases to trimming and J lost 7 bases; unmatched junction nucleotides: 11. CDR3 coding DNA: TGTGCCAGCACCCCTAGCGGGGAGCCGATAAATGAGCAGTTCTTC. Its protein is CASTPSGEPINEQFF.

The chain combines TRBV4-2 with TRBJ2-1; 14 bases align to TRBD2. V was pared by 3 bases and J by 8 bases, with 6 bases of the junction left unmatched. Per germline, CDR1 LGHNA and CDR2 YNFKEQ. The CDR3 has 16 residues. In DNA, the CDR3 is TGTGCCAGCAGCCATCCGGGACTAGCGGGAGTCTATGAGCAGTTCTTC. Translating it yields CASSHPGLAGVYEQFF.

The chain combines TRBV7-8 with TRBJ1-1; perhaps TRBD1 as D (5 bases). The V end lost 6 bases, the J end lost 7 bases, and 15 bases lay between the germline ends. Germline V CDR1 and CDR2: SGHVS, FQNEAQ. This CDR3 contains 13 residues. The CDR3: CASRYQGYGEAFF. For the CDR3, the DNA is TGTGCCAGCAGATACCAGGGATACGGTGAAGCTTTCTTT.

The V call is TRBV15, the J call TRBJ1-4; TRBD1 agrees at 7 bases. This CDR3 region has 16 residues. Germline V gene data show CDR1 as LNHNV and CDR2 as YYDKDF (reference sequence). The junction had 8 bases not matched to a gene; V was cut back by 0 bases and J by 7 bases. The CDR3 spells CATSRDSGGRGEKLFF. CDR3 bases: TGTGCCACCAGCAGAGACTCAGGGGGAAGAGGTGAAAAACTGTTTTTT.

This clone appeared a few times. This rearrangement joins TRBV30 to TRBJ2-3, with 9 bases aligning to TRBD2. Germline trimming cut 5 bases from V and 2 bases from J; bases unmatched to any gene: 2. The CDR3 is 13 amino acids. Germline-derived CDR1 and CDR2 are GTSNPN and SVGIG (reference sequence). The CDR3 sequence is CAWASGDTDTQYF. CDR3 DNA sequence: TGTGCCTGGGCTAGCGGGGACACAGATACGCAGTATTTT.

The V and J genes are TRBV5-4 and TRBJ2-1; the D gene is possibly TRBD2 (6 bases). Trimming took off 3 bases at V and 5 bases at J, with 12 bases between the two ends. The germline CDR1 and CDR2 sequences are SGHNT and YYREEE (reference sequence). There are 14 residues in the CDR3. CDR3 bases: TGTGCCAGCAGCTCCGGGACTCTCAACAATGAGCAGTTCTTC. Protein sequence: CASSSGTLNNEQFF.

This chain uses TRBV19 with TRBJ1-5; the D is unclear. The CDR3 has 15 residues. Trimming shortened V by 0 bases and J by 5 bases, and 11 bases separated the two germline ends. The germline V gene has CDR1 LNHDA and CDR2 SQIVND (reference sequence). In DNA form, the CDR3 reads TGTGCCAGTAGTATAGATAGCACCGGTGATCAGCCCCAGCATTTT. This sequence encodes CASSIDSTGDQPQHF. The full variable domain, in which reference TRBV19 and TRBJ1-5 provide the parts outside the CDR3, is DGGITQSPKYLFRKEGQNVTLSCEQNLNHDAMYWYRQDPGQGLRLIYYSQIVNDFQKGDIAEGYSVSREKKESFPLTVTSAQKNPTAFYLCASSIDSTGDQPQHFGDGTRLSIL.

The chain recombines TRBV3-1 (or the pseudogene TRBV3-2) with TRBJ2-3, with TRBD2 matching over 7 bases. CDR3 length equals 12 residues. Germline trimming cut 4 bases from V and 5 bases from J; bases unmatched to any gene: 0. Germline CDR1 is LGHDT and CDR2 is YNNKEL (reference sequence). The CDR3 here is CASSLAGDTQYF. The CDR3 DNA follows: TGTGCCAGCAGCCTAGCGGGAGATACGCAGTATTTT.

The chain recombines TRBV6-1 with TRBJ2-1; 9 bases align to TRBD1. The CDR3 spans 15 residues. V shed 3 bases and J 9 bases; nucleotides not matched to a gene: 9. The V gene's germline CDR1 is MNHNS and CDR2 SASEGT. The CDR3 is CASSDGTGPKTEQFF. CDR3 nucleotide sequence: TGTGCCAGCAGTGACGGGACAGGGCCCAAAACTGAGCAGTTCTTC.

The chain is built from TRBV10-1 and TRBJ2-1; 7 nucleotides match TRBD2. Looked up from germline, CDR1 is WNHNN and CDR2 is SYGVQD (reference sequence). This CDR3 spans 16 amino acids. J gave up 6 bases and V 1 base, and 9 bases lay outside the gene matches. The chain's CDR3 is CASSEWEGGPGNEQFF. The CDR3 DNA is TGCGCCAGCAGTGAGTGGGAGGGAGGGCCCGGCAATGAGCAGTTCTTC.

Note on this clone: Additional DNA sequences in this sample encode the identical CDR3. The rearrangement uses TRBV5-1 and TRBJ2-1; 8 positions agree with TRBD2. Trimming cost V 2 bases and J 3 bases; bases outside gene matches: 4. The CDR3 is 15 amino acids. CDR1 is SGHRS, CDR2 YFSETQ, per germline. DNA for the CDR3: TGCGCCAGCAGCTTTGGACTAGCAGACTACAATGAGCAGTTCTTC. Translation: CASSFGLADYNEQFF.

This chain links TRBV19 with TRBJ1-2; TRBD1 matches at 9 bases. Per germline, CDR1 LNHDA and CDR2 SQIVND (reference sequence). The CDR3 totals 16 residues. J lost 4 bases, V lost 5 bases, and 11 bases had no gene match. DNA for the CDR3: TGTGCCAGTAGTTCTAGAGGACAGGGGCCTAGCTATGGCTACACCTTC. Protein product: CASSSRGQGPSYGYTF.

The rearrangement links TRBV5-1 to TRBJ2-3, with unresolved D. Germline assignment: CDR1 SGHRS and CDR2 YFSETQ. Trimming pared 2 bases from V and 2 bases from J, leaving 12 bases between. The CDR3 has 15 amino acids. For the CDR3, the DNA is TGCGCCAGCAGCTTTTCGCGACTCACCACAGATACGCAGTATTTT. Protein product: CASSFSRLTTDTQYF. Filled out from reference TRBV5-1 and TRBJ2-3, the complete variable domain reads KAGVTQTPRYLIKTRGQQVTLSCSPISGHRSVSWYQQTPGQGLQFLFEYFSETQRNKGNFPGRFSGRQFSNSRSEMNVSTLELGDSALYLCASSFSRLTTDTQYFGPGTRLTVL.

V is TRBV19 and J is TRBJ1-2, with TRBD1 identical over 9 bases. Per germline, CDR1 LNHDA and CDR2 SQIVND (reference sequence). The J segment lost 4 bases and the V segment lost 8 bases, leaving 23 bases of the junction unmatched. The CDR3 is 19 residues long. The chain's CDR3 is CASPASGTGGYVCPYGYTF. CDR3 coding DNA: TGTGCCAGTCCTGCGTCTGGCACAGGGGGCTATGTCTGCCCCTATGGCTACACCTTC.

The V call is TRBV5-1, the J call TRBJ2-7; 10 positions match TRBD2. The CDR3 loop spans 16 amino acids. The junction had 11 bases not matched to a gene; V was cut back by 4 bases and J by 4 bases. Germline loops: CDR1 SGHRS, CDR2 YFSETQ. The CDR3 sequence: CASSPGTSAGFYEQYF. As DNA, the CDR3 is TGCGCCAGCAGCCCCGGGACTAGCGCAGGCTTTTACGAGCAGTACTTC.

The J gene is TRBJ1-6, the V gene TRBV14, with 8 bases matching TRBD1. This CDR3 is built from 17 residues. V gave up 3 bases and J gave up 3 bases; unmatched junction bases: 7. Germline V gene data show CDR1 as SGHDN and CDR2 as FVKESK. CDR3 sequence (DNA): TGTGCCAGCAGCCAGACGACAGGGGATGTCTATAATTCACCCCTCCACTTT. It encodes CASSQTTGDVYNSPLHF.

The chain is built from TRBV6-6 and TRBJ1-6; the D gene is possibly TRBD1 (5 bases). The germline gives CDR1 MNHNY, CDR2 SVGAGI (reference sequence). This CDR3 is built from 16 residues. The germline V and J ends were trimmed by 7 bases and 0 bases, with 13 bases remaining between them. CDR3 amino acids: CASTLAGGSYNSPLHF. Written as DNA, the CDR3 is TGTGCCAGCACATTGGCGGGGGGCTCCTATAATTCACCCCTCCACTTT.

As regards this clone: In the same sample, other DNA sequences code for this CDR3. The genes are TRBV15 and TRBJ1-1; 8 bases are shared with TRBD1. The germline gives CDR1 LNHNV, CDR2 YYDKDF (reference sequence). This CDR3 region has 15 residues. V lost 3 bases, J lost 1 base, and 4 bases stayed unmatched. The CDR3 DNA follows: TGTGCCACCAGCAGGGACAGGGTGGGGAACACTGAAGCTTTCTTT. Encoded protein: CATSRDRVGNTEAFF.

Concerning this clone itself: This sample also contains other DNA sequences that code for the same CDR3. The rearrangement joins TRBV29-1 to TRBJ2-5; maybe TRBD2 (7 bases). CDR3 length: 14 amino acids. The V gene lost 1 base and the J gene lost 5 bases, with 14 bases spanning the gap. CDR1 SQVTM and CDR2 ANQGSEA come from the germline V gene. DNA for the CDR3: TGCAGCGTTGAAGGTCGGGGGGCAGGGGAGACCCAGTACTTC. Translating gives CSVEGRGAGETQYF.